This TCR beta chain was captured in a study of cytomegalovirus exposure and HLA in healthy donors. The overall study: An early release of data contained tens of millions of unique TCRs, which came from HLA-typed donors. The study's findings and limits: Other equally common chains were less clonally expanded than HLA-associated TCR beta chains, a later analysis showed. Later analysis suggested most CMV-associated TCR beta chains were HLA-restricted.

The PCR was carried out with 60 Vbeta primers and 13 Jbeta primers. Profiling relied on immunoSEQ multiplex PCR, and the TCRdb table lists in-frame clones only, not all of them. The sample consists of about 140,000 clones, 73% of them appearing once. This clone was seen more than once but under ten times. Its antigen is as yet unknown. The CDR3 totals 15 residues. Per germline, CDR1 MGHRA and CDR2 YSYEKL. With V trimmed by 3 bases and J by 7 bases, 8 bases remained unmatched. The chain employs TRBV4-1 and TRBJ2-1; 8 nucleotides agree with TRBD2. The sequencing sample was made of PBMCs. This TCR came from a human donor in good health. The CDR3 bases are TGCGCCAGCAGCCATTACGGGAGGGCTCGGAATGAGCAGTTCTTC. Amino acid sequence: CASSHYGRARNEQFF.